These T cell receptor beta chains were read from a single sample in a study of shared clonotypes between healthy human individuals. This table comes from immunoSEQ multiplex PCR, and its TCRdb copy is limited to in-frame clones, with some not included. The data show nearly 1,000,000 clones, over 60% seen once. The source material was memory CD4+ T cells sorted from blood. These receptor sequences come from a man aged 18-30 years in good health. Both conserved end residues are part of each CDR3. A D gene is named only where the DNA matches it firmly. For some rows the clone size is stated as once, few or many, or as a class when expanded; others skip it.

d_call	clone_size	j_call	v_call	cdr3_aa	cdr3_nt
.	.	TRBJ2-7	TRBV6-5	CASSPDAYEQYF	TGTGCCAGCAGTCCTGATGCCTACGAGCAGTACTTC
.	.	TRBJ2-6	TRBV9	CASSKSGANVLTF	TGTGCCAGCTCCAAGTCTGGGGCCAACGTCCTGACTTTC
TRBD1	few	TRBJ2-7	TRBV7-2	CASSARDRVSVEQYF	TGTGCCAGCAGCGCCCGGGACAGGGTCTCGGTCGAGCAGTACTTC
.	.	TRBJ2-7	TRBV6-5	CASSLTRAYEQYF	TGTGCCAGCAGTCTTACTAGGGCATACGAGCAGTACTTC
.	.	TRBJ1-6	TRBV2	CASNPDTRNSPLHF	TGTGCCAGCAACCCGGACACTCGAAATTCACCCCTCCACTTT
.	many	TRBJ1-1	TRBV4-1	CASSQGGGAFF	TGCGCCAGCAGCCAAGGCGGGGGAGCTTTCTTT
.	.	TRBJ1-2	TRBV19	CASHRDGNYGYTF	TGTGCCAGTCATCGGGACGGTAACTATGGCTACACCTTC
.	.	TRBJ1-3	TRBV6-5	CASRLTAGGNTIYF	TGTGCCAGCAGACTGACAGCCGGAGGAAACACCATATATTTT
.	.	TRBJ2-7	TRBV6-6	CASSYSSSGGYEQYF	TGTGCCAGCAGTTACTCGTCGTCGGGTGGCTACGAGCAGTACTTC
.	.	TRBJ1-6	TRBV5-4	CASSFAGGNNSPLHF	TGTGCCAGCAGCTTCGCGGGGGGAAATAATTCACCCCTCCACTTT
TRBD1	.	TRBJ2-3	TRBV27	CASSLWTGMTDTQYF	TGTGCCAGCAGTTTATGGACAGGGATGACAGATACGCAGTATTTT
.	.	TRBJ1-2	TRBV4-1	CASSQGRGLDYGYTF	TGCGCCAGCAGCCAAGGACGCGGTTTAGACTATGGCTACACCTTC
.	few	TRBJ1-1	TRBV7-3	CASSLNPGNTEAFF	TGTGCCAGCAGCTTAAATCCAGGCAACACTGAAGCTTTCTTT
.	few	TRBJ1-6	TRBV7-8	CASSFVGGAGSPLHF	TGTGCCAGCAGCTTTGTAGGAGGAGCTGGGTCACCCCTCCACTTT
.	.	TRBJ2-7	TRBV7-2	CASSLGGSEQYF	TGTGCCAGCAGCCTGGGGGGTAGCGAGCAGTACTTC
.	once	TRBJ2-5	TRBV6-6	CASSYRVRETQYF	TGTGCCAGCAGTTACAGGGTGAGGGAGACCCAGTACTTC
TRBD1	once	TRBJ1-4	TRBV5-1	CASSPTGTGAEKLFF	TGCGCCAGCAGTCCAACCGGGACAGGGGCAGAAAAACTGTTTTTT
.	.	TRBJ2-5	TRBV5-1	CASSLGDTVIQETQYF	TGCGCCAGCAGCTTGGGGGACACAGTGATCCAAGAGACCCAGTACTTC
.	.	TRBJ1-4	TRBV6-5	CASSPSGGDEKLFF	TGTGCCAGCAGTCCGAGCGGAGGAGATGAAAAACTGTTTTTT
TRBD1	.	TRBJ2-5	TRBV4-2	CASSQAGGPAGGTFWEETQYF	TGTGCCAGCAGCCAAGCCGGGGGCCCGGCAGGGGGCACGTTTTGGGAAGAGACCCAGTACTTC
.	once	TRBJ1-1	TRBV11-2	CASSLDGSLTRANTEAFF	TGTGCCAGCAGCTTAGATGGGTCTCTTACCCGGGCGAACACTGAAGCTTTCTTT
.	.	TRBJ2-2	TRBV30	CALTGTRTSGELFF	TGTGCCTTAACCGGGACAAGAACCTCCGGGGAGCTGTTTTTT
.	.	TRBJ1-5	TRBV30	CAWSDGPSQPQHF	TGTGCCTGGTCTGACGGGCCAAGTCAGCCCCAGCATTTT
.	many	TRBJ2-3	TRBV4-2	CASSQVFLASTDTQYF	TGTGCCAGCAGCCAAGTCTTCCTAGCGAGCACAGATACGCAGTATTTT
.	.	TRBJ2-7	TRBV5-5	CASSLNYPNSYEQYF	TGTGCCAGCAGCTTGAACTACCCTAACTCCTACGAGCAGTACTTC
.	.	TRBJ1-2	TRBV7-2	CASSPDGDYGYTF	TGTGCCAGCAGCCCCGACGGGGACTATGGCTACACCTTC
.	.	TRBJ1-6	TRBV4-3	CASSHTTEKNSPLHF	TGCGCCAGCAGCCATACGACAGAAAAAAATTCACCCCTCCACTTT
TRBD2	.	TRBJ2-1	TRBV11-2	CASSLALRLADYNEQFF	TGTGCCAGCAGCTTAGCTCTCCGACTAGCGGACTACAATGAGCAGTTCTTC
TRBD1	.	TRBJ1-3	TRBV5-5	CASSWTGAQDTIYF	TGTGCCAGCAGCTGGACAGGGGCGCAGGACACCATATATTTT
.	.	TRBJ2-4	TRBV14	CASSQVGGLAKNIQYF	TGTGCCAGCAGCCAAGTAGGCGGTCTAGCCAAAAACATTCAGTACTTC
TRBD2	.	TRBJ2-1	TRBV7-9	CASSLRGWSGSGNEQFF	TGTGCCAGCAGCCTCCGAGGATGGAGCGGGAGTGGGAATGAGCAGTTCTTC
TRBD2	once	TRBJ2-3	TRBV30	CAWSVRRGRIGDTQYF	TGTGCCTGGAGTGTACGACGCGGGAGGATCGGAGATACGCAGTATTTT
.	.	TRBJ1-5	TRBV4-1	CASSQDWGGDVPNQPQHF	TGCGCCAGCAGCCAAGATTGGGGGGGCGATGTGCCAAATCAGCCCCAGCATTTT
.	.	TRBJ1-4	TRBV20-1	CSAPGGEKLFF	TGCAGTGCCCCAGGAGGGGAAAAACTGTTTTTT
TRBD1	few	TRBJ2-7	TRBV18	CASSQDRAYEQYF	TGTGCCAGCTCTCAGGACAGGGCCTACGAGCAGTACTTC
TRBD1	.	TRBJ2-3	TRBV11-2	CASKLGTGVTDTQYF	TGTGCCAGCAAATTGGGGACAGGGGTCACAGATACGCAGTATTTT
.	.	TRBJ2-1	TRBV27	CASSYRDPRGEQFF	TGTGCCAGCAGTTACCGGGACCCTCGGGGTGAGCAGTTCTTC
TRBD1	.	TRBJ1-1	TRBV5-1	CASSSRTGKNTEAFF	TGCGCCAGCAGCTCTCGGACAGGGAAGAACACTGAAGCTTTCTTT
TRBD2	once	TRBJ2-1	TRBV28	CASSPAAGNSYNEQFF	TGTGCCAGCAGTCCCGCAGCGGGGAACTCCTACAATGAGCAGTTCTTC
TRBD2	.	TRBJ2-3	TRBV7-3	CASSFRGETSGGADTQYF	TGTGCCAGCAGCTTTCGCGGGGAGACTAGCGGAGGCGCAGATACGCAGTATTTT
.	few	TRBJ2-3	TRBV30	CAWDKGRDTQYF	TGTGCCTGGGATAAGGGGAGAGATACGCAGTATTTT
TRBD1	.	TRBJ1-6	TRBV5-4	CASSLGQGAVNSPLHF	TGTGCCAGCAGCTTGGGACAGGGGGCCGTTAATTCACCCCTCCACTTT
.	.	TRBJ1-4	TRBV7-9	CASSPDATNEKLFF	TGTGCCAGCAGCCCGGATGCAACTAATGAAAAACTGTTTTTT
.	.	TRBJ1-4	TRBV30	CAWSQTWGKANEKLFF	TGTGCCTGGAGCCAGACCTGGGGGAAGGCTAATGAAAAACTGTTTTTT
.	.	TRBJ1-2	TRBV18	CASSPGQDQYGYTF	TGTGCCAGCTCACCAGGGCAGGACCAATATGGCTACACCTTC
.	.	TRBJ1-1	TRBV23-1	CASSQLGLMNTEAFF	TGCGCCAGCAGTCAGCTCGGCTTGATGAACACTGAAGCTTTCTTT
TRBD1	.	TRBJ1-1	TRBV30	CAWSVPDRDTTEAFF	TGTGCCTGGAGTGTCCCGGACAGGGATACCACTGAAGCTTTCTTT
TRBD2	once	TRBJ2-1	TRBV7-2	CASSLGVGTSDFHNEQFF	TGTGCCAGCAGCTTAGGAGTAGGGACTAGCGATTTCCACAATGAGCAGTTCTTC
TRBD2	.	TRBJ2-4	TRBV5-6	CASSLAQAGGNIQYF	TGTGCCAGCAGCTTGGCCCAAGCGGGAGGGAACATTCAGTACTTC
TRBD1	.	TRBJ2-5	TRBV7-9	CASSRDRYQETQYF	TGTGCCAGCAGCCGGGACAGATACCAAGAGACCCAGTACTTC
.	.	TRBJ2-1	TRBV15	CATSRDTPRVTQRASYNEQFF	TGTGCCACCAGCAGAGATACCCCGAGGGTCACTCAGCGGGCCTCCTACAATGAGCAGTTCTTC
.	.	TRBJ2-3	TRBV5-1	CASSLGPNPGTDTQYF	TGCGCCAGCAGCCTCGGACCCAACCCTGGCACAGATACGCAGTATTTT
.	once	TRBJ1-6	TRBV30	CAWKPGYNSPLHF	TGTGCCTGGAAGCCGGGGTATAATTCACCCCTCCACTTT
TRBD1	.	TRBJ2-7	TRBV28	CASQRPMTGGWDEQYF	TGTGCCAGCCAACGACCGATGACAGGGGGCTGGGACGAGCAGTACTTC
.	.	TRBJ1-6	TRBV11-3	CASDVRSGQSYNSPLHF	TGTGCCAGCGACGTTCGAAGTGGGCAGAGTTATAATTCACCCCTCCACTTT
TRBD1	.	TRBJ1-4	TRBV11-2	CASSLDGTGPEKLFF	TGTGCCAGCAGCTTAGACGGGACAGGGCCTGAAAAACTGTTTTTT
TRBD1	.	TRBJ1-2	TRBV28	CASISVLGQGMKGYTF	TGTGCCAGCATTTCGGTTCTCGGACAGGGGATGAAGGGCTACACCTTC
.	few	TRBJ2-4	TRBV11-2	CASSRVGTDYLAKNIQYF	TGTGCCAGCAGTAGGGTAGGGACGGACTACCTAGCCAAAAACATTCAGTACTTC